The 21 T cell receptor beta chains below all came from one sample that was sequenced in a study of blood T cell repertoires in COVID-19. The protocol was immunoSEQ multiplex PCR, while the TCRdb copy is restricted to in-frame clones and leaves out a portion. The table lists 150,000 or so clones, about 87% of them singletons. Sequences were obtained from peripheral blood. The source of these receptors is a man aged 55 to 70 with acute or convalescent COVID-19.

V usage is TRBV27 and J usage is TRBJ1-1, with 8 positions matching TRBD1. This CDR3 is built from 15 residues. Germline CDR1 and CDR2: MNHEY and SMNVEV (reference sequence). Germline trimming cut 5 bases from V and 1 base from J; bases unmatched to any gene: 6. CDR3 in amino acids: CASSLDRGPNTEAFF. In DNA form, the CDR3 reads TGTGCCAGCAGTCTCGACAGGGGCCCGAACACTGAAGCTTTCTTT.

CDR3 DNA: TGTGCCAGCAGCGTAGAGGGGGAGGGGTATGGCTACACCTTC. Protein sequence: CASSVEGEGYGYTF. The genes are TRBV9 and TRBJ1-2; weak D call: TRBD1 (6 bases). This CDR3 is built from 14 residues. Germline assignment: CDR1 SGDLS and CDR2 YYNGEE. Trimming removed 0 bases at V and 5 bases at J, with 11 bases between.

The chain has TRBV27 and TRBJ1-5; perhaps TRBD1 as D (5 bases). The V end lost 1 base, the J end lost 7 bases, and 14 bases lay between the germline ends. Germline assignment: CDR1 MNHEY and CDR2 SMNVEV (reference sequence). This CDR3 has 15 amino acids. Written as DNA, the CDR3 is TGTGCCAGCAGTTTATATCACCAGGGTGAACAGCCCCAGCATTTT. Translated, it gives CASSLYHQGEQPQHF.

V and J are TRBV6-2 or TRBV6-3 and TRBJ2-1; 7 nucleotides line up with TRBD1. Germline trimming cut 0 bases from V and 0 bases from J; bases unmatched to any gene: 5. The CDR3 totals 17 residues. Germline CDR1 reads MNHEY; CDR2 reads SVGEGT. The CDR3 loop is CASSYSPQGLSYNEQFF. The CDR3 DNA reads as TGTGCCAGCAGTTACTCTCCACAGGGGCTCTCCTACAATGAGCAGTTCTTC.

With respect to this clone: In the same sample, other DNA sequences code for this CDR3. V is TRBV29-1 and J is TRBJ1-5, with D hard to call. CDR1 and CDR2 (germline): SQVTM, ANQGSEA. The ends were cut back, 4 bases at V and 4 bases at J, with 8 bases in the middle. The CDR3 has 12 amino acids. CDR3 nucleotides: TGCAGCGTTGGGGCTTTTAATCAGCCCCAGCATTTT. Amino acids: CSVGAFNQPQHF. Looking up the rest from reference TRBV29-1 and TRBJ1-5 gives the full variable domain: SAVISQKPSRDICQRGTSLTIQCQVDSQVTMMFWYRQQPGQSLTLIATANQGSEATYESGFVIDKFPISRPNLTFSTLTVSNMSPEDSSIYLCSVGAFNQPQHFGDGTRLSIL.

The sample holds a few counts of this clone. The chain joins TRBV11-3 to TRBJ2-3; D unresolved. The CDR3 has 14 residues. Germline loops: CDR1 SGHNT, CDR2 YENEEA. Trimming removed 3 bases from V and 4 bases from J, with 11 bases in between. This CDR3 is CASSLPARADTQYF. The CDR3 DNA is TGTGCCAGCAGCTTGCCTGCCCGGGCAGATACGCAGTATTTT.

The chain employs TRBV27 and TRBJ2-2; D possibly corresponds to TRBD1 (6 bases). Trimming took 3 bases from V and 5 from J, leaving 19 bases between them. CDR1 and CDR2 (germline): MNHEY, SMNVEV (reference sequence). The CDR3 covers 17 residues. As DNA, the CDR3 is TGTGCCAGCAGTTTCCTTCCCCCGCCGCAGGGGACCGGGGAGCTGTTTTTT. Amino acids: CASSFLPPPQGTGELFF.

The gene calls are TRBV5-5 and TRBJ1-2, with TRBD1 matching over 8 bases. The CDR3 is made up of 14 amino acids. Trimming removed 4 bases from V and 3 bases from J; junction bases left unmatched: 5. Germline lookup yields CDR1 SGHKS and CDR2 YYEKEE (reference sequence). The CDR3 region is CASSPDRGHYGYTF. The CDR3 bases are TGTGCCAGCAGCCCCGACAGGGGCCACTATGGCTACACCTTC.

This clone was detected once. This rearrangement joins TRBV27 to TRBJ1-1, with TRBD1 identical over 8 bases. Germline V lookup: CDR1 MNHEY, CDR2 SMNVEV (reference sequence). The CDR3 has 15 amino acids. Losses at the gene ends were 7 bases for V and 5 bases for J; bases not matched to a gene: 12. The CDR3 reads CASNSQGARGTEAFF. Written as DNA, the CDR3 is TGTGCCAGCAACTCCCAGGGGGCGCGGGGTACTGAAGCTTTCTTT.

The chain has TRBV6-5 and TRBJ2-1; the match to TRBD2 covers 8 bases. This CDR3 has 13 residues. Germline CDR1 and CDR2: MNHEY and SVGAGI. J gave up 5 bases and V 5 bases, and 2 bases lay outside the gene matches. The CDR3 loop reads CASSRGLDNEQFF. The DNA for the CDR3 is TGTGCCAGCAGTAGGGGACTAGACAATGAGCAGTTCTTC.

The genes are TRBV2 and TRBJ1-4; no clear D. In germline, CDR1 is SNHLY, CDR2 FYNNEI. Trimming cost V 4 bases and J 7 bases, with 13 bases left between them. The CDR3 consists of 14 residues. CDR3 DNA sequence: TGTGCCAGCAGTGGAGGGAGGATTGGTGAAAAACTGTTTTTT. Protein: CASSGGRIGEKLFF.

The chain employs TRBV4-1 and TRBJ2-7; D is perhaps TRBD1 (6 bases). V lost 2 bases and J 2 bases, leaving 13 bases between the germline ends. Germline V lookup: CDR1 MGHRA, CDR2 YSYEKL. The CDR3 runs to 15 residues. CDR3 amino acids: CASSQSGTYPYEQYF. CDR3 in DNA: TGCGCCAGCAGCCAATCCGGGACATATCCCTACGAGCAGTACTTC.

This chain links TRBV2 with TRBJ1-5; 8 nucleotides line up with TRBD1. The V and J ends lost 7 bases and 5 bases, in that order; junction bases with no gene match: 4. Per the germline V gene, CDR1 is SNHLY and CDR2 is FYNNEI. The CDR3 extends over 13 amino acids. DNA for the CDR3: TGTGCCAGCAAAGGACAGGGTTATCAGCCCCAGCATTTT. It is translated as CASKGQGYQPQHF.

The chain employs TRBV9 and TRBJ1-2; TRBD1 aligns across 8 bases. V shed 5 bases and J 2 bases; nucleotides not matched to a gene: 23. Germline loops: CDR1 SGDLS, CDR2 YYNGEE. This CDR3 has 20 amino acids. The CDR3 here is CASSLFLLRGQETGNYGYTF. CDR3 nucleotide sequence: TGTGCCAGCAGTCTTTTTCTTCTCAGGGGACAGGAGACAGGGAACTATGGCTACACCTTC.

This clone was seen only once. The chain couples TRBV10-2 to TRBJ2-1, with D maybe TRBD2 (6 bases). V was clipped by 6 bases and J by 12 bases, with 18 bases between them. The CDR3 has 13 amino acids. Germline-derived CDR1 and CDR2 are WSHSY and SAAADI. The CDR3: CASSPGLEIRQFF. The CDR3 region has the DNA TGCGCCAGCAGCCCGGGACTGGAAATTCGGCAGTTCTTC.

The chain links TRBV29-1 to TRBJ2-2, with a possible D match to TRBD2 (6 bases). With 0 bases removed from V and 5 bases from J, the gap between germline ends came to 22 bases. The CDR3 sequence is 18 residues long. Germline V gene data show CDR1 as SQVTM and CDR2 as ANQGSEA. CDR3 residues: CSVEDQRERTRGTGELFF. In DNA, the CDR3 is TGCAGCGTTGAAGATCAAAGGGAGAGAACCCGGGGGACCGGGGAGCTGTTTTTT.

The chain joins TRBV7-6 to TRBJ1-2; perhaps TRBD1 as D (5 bases). This CDR3 is built from 15 residues. Germline V CDR1 and CDR2: SGHVS, FNYEAQ. V dropped 3 bases and J dropped 4 bases, with 15 bases sitting between them. The CDR3 nucleotides are TGTGCCAGCAGCTTCTCCCCCTTGGGGCCCTATGGCTACACCTTC. It translates to CASSFSPLGPYGYTF.

The chain uses TRBV18 and TRBJ1-2; 7 bases align to TRBD1. Germline trimming cut 5 bases from V and 3 bases from J; bases unmatched to any gene: 3. The germline V gene has CDR1 KGHSH and CDR2 LQKENI. CDR3 length equals 13 residues. Here the CDR3 DNA reads TGTGCCAGCTCAACAGGACAGGACTATGGCTACACCTTC. Amino acids: CASSTGQDYGYTF.

This sequence joins TRBV5-4 and TRBJ2-5; 7 positions agree with TRBD2. Per the germline V gene, CDR1 is SGHNT and CDR2 is YYREEE (reference sequence). Trimming cost V 2 bases and J 2 bases; bases outside gene matches: 3. This CDR3 is 14 amino acids long. Written as DNA, the CDR3 is TGTGCCAGCAGCTTAGGACTAGATCAAGAGACCCAGTACTTC. This sequence encodes CASSLGLDQETQYF. The full variable domain, its missing parts supplied by reference TRBV5-4 and TRBJ2-5, is ETGVTQSPTHLIKTRGQQVTLRCSSQSGHNTVSWYQQALGQGPQFIFQYYREEENGRGNFPPRFSGLQFPNYSSELNVNALELDDSALYLCASSLGLDQETQYFGPGTRLLVL.

V usage is TRBV18 and J usage is TRBJ2-4; no clear D. Trimming cost V 5 bases and J 2 bases, with 7 bases left between them. Germline CDR1 and CDR2: KGHSH and LQKENI. This CDR3 spans 13 amino acids. The CDR3 reads CASSDSPKNIQYF. The CDR3, as DNA: TGTGCCAGCTCAGACTCCCCCAAAAACATTCAGTACTTC. The full variable domain, its missing parts supplied by reference TRBV18 and TRBJ2-4, is NAGVMQNPRHLVRRRGQEARLRCSPMKGHSHVYWYRQLPEEGLKFMVYLQKENIIDESGMPKERFSAEFPKEGPSILRIQQVVRGDSAAYFCASSDSPKNIQYFGAGTRLSVL.

The rearrangement uses TRBV10-3 and TRBJ1-1; tentatively, D is TRBD1 (5 bases). There are 15 residues in the CDR3. The V end was cut by 0 bases, the J end by 0 bases, with 8 bases between. Germline CDR1 and CDR2: ENHRY and SYGVKD. The CDR3 protein is CAISESRTLNTEAFF. The DNA for the CDR3 is TGTGCCATCAGTGAGTCACGGACACTGAACACTGAAGCTTTCTTT.